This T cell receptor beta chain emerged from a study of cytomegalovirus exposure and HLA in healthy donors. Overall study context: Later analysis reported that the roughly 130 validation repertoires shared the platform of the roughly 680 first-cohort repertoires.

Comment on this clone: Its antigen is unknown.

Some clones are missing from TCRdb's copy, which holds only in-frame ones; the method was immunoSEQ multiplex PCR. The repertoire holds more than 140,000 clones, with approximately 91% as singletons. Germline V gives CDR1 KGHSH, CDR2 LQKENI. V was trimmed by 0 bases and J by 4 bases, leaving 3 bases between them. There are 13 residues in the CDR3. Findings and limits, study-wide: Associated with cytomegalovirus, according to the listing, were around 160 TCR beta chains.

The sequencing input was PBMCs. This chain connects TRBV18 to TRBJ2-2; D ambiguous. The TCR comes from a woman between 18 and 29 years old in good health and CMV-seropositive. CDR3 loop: CASSPPFTGELFF. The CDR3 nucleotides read TGTGCCAGCTCACCACCCTTCACCGGGGAGCTGTTTTTT.